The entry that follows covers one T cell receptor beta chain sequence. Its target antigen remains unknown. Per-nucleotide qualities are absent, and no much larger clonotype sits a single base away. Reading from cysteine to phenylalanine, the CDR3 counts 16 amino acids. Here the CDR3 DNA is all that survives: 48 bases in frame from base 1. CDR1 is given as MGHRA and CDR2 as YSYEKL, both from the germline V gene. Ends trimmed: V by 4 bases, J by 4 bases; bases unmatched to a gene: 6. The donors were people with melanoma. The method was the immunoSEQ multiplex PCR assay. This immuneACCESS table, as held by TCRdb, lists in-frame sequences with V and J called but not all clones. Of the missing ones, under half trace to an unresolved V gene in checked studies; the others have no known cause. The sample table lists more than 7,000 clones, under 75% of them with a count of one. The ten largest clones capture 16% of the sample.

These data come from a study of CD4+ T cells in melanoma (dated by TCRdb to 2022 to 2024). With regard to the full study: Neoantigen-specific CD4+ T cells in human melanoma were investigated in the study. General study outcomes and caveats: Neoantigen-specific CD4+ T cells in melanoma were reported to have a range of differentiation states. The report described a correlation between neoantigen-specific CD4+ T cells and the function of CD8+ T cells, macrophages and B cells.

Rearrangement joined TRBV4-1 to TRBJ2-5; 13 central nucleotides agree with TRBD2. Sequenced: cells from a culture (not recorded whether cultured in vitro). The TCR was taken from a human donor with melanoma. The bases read TGCGCCAGCAGCCCTGCACGGACTAGCGGGGGAGAGACCCAGTACTTC. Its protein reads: CASSPARTSGGETQYF.